This is a list of T cell receptor beta chains from one sample in a study of control samples from healthy donors and cancer patients. The data were produced by immunoSEQ multiplex PCR, yet TCRdb's version contains in-frame clones alone and is incomplete. The data contain about 140,000 clones, roughly nine tenths of them singletons. Sequenced material: blood. These receptors were obtained from a man between 18 and 35 years old in good health. Both conserved end residues are part of each CDR3. D genes are given only for firm matches. Some rows mark clone size as missing; the rest say once, few, many or name a class of expanded clone.

clone size	J gene	D gene	V gene	CDR3 protein	CDR3 DNA
.	TRBJ2-2	.	TRBV18	CASSPYGASNTGELFF	TGTGCCAGCTCACCGTACGGGGCCTCGAACACCGGGGAGCTGTTTTTT
.	TRBJ2-3	TRBD2	TRBV4-1	CASSQVPAGGADTQYF	TGCGCCAGCAGCCAAGTACCAGCGGGGGGGGCAGATACGCAGTATTTT
once	TRBJ2-2	.	TRBV5-1	CASSAVGGRSGELFF	TGCGCCAGCAGCGCCGTCGGGGGGCGTAGCGGGGAGCTGTTTTTT
.	TRBJ1-1	.	TRBV6-4	CASSDSIKQWGVSTEAFF	TGTGCCAGCAGTGACTCGATAAAGCAGTGGGGGGTCAGCACTGAAGCTTTCTTT
once	TRBJ2-5	.	TRBV19	CASRGVSKETQYF	TGTGCCAGTAGGGGGGTATCTAAAGAGACCCAGTACTTC
.	TRBJ1-2	TRBD1	TRBV7-2	CASSSTDRANYGYTF	TGTGCCAGCAGCTCCACCGACAGGGCCAACTATGGCTACACCTTC
.	TRBJ2-5	.	TRBV7-8	CASSLTEIQETQYF	TGTGCCAGCAGCTTGACGGAAATACAAGAGACCCAGTACTTC
.	TRBJ1-4	.	TRBV7-9	CASSLMSREKLFF	TGTGCCAGCAGCTTAATGTCCCGTGAAAAACTGTTTTTT
.	TRBJ1-3	.	TRBV5-6	CASSSVRVDSGNTIYF	TGTGCCAGCAGCTCCGTTCGGGTGGATTCTGGAAACACCATATATTTT
.	TRBJ1-5	.	TRBV27	CASSLNRDGFNQPQHF	TGTGCCAGCAGCCTCAACCGGGACGGATTCAATCAGCCCCAGCATTTT
.	TRBJ2-3	TRBD2	TRBV7-9	CASSSGLAGVTDTQYF	TGTGCCAGCAGCTCGGGACTAGCGGGGGTAACAGATACGCAGTATTTT
.	TRBJ2-1	.	TRBV3-1/TRBV3-2	CASSLQAPGRGQFF	TGTGCCAGCAGCCTACAGGCTCCGGGACGGGGGCAGTTCTTC
few	TRBJ1-2	.	TRBV10-2	CASSEWAGRNYGYTF	TGCGCCAGCAGTGAATGGGCAGGAAGAAACTATGGCTACACCTTC
.	TRBJ2-2	.	TRBV4-1	CASSQVEGELFF	TGCGCCAGCAGCCAAGTGGAAGGAGAGCTGTTTTTT
.	TRBJ1-4	.	TRBV5-1	CASSLGPTNEKLFF	TGCGCCAGCAGCTTGGGCCCAACTAATGAAAAACTGTTTTTT
.	TRBJ1-1	.	TRBV3-1/TRBV3-2	CASSGDRTTEAFF	TGTGCCAGCAGCGGTGACAGGACCACTGAAGCTTTCTTT
.	TRBJ2-5	TRBD2	TRBV19	CASSRAGGHETQYF	TGTGCCAGTAGTCGAGCGGGGGGGCACGAGACCCAGTACTTC
.	TRBJ2-3	TRBD1	TRBV9	CASTSPLGTGTDTQYF	TGTGCCAGCACCTCCCCCTTGGGGACAGGGACAGATACGCAGTATTTT
.	TRBJ2-7	TRBD1	TRBV11-2	CASSQGQASSYEQYF	TGTGCCAGCAGCCAGGGACAGGCAAGCTCCTACGAGCAGTACTTC
.	TRBJ2-6	.	TRBV5-4	CASSLTAHSGANVLTF	TGTGCCAGCAGCTTGACGGCCCACTCTGGGGCCAACGTCCTGACTTTC
.	TRBJ2-3	.	TRBV7-3	CASSSEPYPTDTQYF	TGTGCCAGCAGCTCCGAACCCTATCCCACAGATACGCAGTATTTT
.	TRBJ1-6	.	TRBV7-2	CASSFYAVGGSYNSPLHF	TGTGCCAGCAGCTTTTACGCGGTGGGGGGATCCTATAATTCACCCCTCCACTTT
few	TRBJ2-2	.	TRBV10-2	CASSESVGELFF	TGCGCCAGCAGTGAGTCCGTCGGGGAGCTGTTTTTT
.	TRBJ1-2	.	TRBV6-5	CASSYAGVDGYTF	TGTGCCAGCAGTTACGCGGGGGTGGATGGCTACACCTTC
.	TRBJ1-5	.	TRBV10-2	CASSESGDQPQHF	TGCGCCAGCAGTGAGTCTGGGGATCAGCCCCAGCATTTT
.	TRBJ2-3	TRBD2	TRBV3-1/TRBV3-2	CASSQFIAGGISSTDTQYF	TGTGCCAGCAGCCAATTTATAGCGGGGGGGATCTCTAGCACAGATACGCAGTATTTT
.	TRBJ2-5	TRBD1	TRBV3-1/TRBV3-2	CASSQVRTGYQETQYF	TGTGCCAGCAGCCAAGTCAGGACAGGGTACCAAGAGACCCAGTACTTC